This T cell receptor beta chain was obtained from a study of cytomegalovirus exposure and HLA in healthy donors. Background on the study: In an early release, HLA-typed donors contributed approximately 80 million unique TCR sequences.

A multiplex PCR was run with 60 Vbeta primers and 13 Jbeta primers. TCRdb's table, derived via immunoSEQ multiplex PCR, lists solely in-frame clones and lacks some. The sample lists 160,000 or so clones; about 68% were seen once. For this clone: The antigen is undetermined.

General study findings and limits: Highest at DRB1 and lowest at HLA-C, TCR association rates differed among HLA loci in a later analysis. There were under 200 TCR beta chains listed as cytomegalovirus-associated. According to a later analysis, most TCR beta chains associated with CMV appeared HLA-restricted.

Sequenced: PBMCs. The TCR originated in a female donor in good health and CMV-seronegative.

CDR3 amino acids: CASSSGGSYEQYF. The DNA for the CDR3 is TGTGCCAGTAGTTCGGGAGGGAGCTACGAGCAGTACTTC. This sequence joins TRBV19 and TRBJ2-7; 8 bases fit TRBD2. Per the germline V gene, CDR1 is LNHDA and CDR2 is SQIVND (reference sequence). The CDR3 is 13 residues long. The V gene end was trimmed by 5 bases and the J gene end by 3 bases; junction bases not matched to a gene: 3.